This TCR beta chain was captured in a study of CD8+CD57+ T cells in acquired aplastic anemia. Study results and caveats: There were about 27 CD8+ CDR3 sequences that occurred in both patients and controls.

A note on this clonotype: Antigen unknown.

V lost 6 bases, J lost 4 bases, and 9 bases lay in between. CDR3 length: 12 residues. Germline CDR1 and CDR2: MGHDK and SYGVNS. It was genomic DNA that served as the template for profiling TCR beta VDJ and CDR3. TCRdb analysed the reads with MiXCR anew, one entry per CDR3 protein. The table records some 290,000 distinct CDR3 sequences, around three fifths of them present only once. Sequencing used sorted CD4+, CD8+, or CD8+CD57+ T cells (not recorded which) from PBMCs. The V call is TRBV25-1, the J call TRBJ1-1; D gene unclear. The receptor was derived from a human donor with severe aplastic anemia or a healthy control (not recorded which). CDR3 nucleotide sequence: TGTGCCAGCAGGGACCTGGGCACTGAAGCTTTCTTT. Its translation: CASRDLGTEAFF.